A single sample is the source of the 3 T cell receptor beta chains below, sequenced in a study of blood T cell repertoires in COVID-19. Using immunoSEQ multiplex PCR, the repertoire was profiled, and TCRdb retains in-frame clones only, with some absent. The profile shows over 130,000 clones, more than 60% of them singletons. The sequenced sample consisted of peripheral blood. The origin of the receptors is a middle-aged man with acute or convalescent COVID-19.

The gene calls are TRBV19 and TRBJ2-2; a weak D match, TRBD1 (6 bases). The CDR3 sequence is 15 residues long. Germline loops: CDR1 LNHDA, CDR2 SQIVND (reference sequence). Trimming stripped 6 bases from V and 5 bases from J, with 16 bases between. The CDR3 sequence is CASSLGGLYTGELFF. CDR3 DNA: TGTGCCAGTAGCCTAGGGGGTCTGTATACCGGGGAGCTGTTTTTT.

This chain joins TRBV4-1 and TRBJ1-4; D gene unclear. CDR1 is MGHRA, CDR2 YSYEKL, per germline. CDR3 length equals 14 residues. V was shortened by 1 base and J by 7 bases, with 10 bases between the two germline ends. CDR3 protein: CASSQGVVFEKLFF. DNA of the CDR3: TGCGCCAGCAGCCAAGGCGTGGTTTTTGAAAAACTGTTTTTT.

This clone is a singleton in its sample. The chain links TRBV7-2 to TRBJ1-4, with TRBD1 matching over 10 bases. Germline lookup yields CDR1 SGHTA and CDR2 FQGNSA. This CDR3 has 14 residues. The V gene end was trimmed by 3 bases and the J gene end by 8 bases; junction bases not matched to a gene: 3. In DNA, the CDR3 is TGTGCCAGCAGCTTGCAGGGACAGGGGGAAAAACTGTTTTTT. Translation: CASSLQGQGEKLFF.